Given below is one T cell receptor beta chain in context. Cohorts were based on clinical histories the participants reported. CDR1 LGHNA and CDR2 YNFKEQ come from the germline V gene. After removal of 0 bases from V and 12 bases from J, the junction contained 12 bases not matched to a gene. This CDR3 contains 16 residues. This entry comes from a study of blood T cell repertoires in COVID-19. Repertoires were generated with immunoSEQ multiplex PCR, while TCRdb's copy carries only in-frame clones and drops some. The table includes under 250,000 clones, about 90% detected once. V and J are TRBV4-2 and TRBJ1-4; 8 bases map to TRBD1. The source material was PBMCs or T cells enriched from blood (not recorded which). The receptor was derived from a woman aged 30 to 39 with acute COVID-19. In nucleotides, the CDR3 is TGTGCCAGCAGCCAAGAGTCCGGGACAGGTCCTGGGGAACTGTTTTTT. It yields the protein CASSQESGTGPGELFF.